Listed here is a single TCR beta chain. A second PCR, run for about 7 to 11 cycles, used a sample-barcoded 5' primer plus a J-beta primer mix. TCRdb analysed the 5' RACE reads with MiXCR anew, one entry per CDR3 protein. The table records around 1.5 million distinct CDR3 sequences, 59% of them present only once. The data were obtained in a study of blood T cells in healthy people across ages. This receptor was identified in a man younger than 30 in good health. What was sequenced was blood.

The CDR3, as DNA: TGCGCCAGCAGCTTGGATGTGACAAGGAACACTGAAGCTTTCTTT. Translation gives CASSLDVTRNTEAFF. The genes are TRBV5-1 and TRBJ1-1; D unclear. V lost 0 bases and J lost 1, with 10 bases in between. The germline gives CDR1 SGHRS, CDR2 YFSETQ. The CDR3 extends over 15 amino acids.